These T cell receptor beta chains were read from a single sample in a study of blood T cell repertoires in COVID-19. The protocol was immunoSEQ multiplex PCR, while the TCRdb copy is restricted to in-frame clones and leaves out a portion. The repertoire holds approximately 140,000 clones, with over 75% as singletons. The specimen sequenced was PBMCs or T cells enriched from blood (not recorded which). The receptor set was obtained from a woman aged 25 to 39 with acute COVID-19. Both conserved end residues are part of each CDR3. D genes are given only for firm matches. Clone size is stated in some rows and not others, as once, few, many or a class when expanded.

J gene | D gene | clone size | V gene | CDR3 length | CDR3 DNA | CDR3 protein
TRBJ2-5 | . | . | TRBV5-1 | 12 | TGCGCCAGCAGCGTGGTACAAGAGACCCAGTACTTC | CASSVVQETQYF
TRBJ1-5 | . | . | TRBV19 | 11 | TGTGCCAGTGGATATCAGGGGCCCCAGCATTTT | CASGYQGPQHF
TRBJ1-1 | . | once | TRBV7-2 | 14 | TGTGCCAGCAGCCTATTAGGGGAAATAACTGAAGCTTTCTTT | CASSLLGEITEAFF
TRBJ2-7 | TRBD1 | . | TRBV27 | 15 | TGTGCCAGCAGGCCGTACCAGGGGGCTGCCTACGAGCAGTACTTC | CASRPYQGAAYEQYF
TRBJ2-3 | TRBD2 | . | TRBV6-2/TRBV6-3 | 17 | TGTGCCAGCAGTCCCCGTCTAGCGGGAGGGCCTATAGATACGCAGTATTTT | CASSPRLAGGPIDTQYF
TRBJ2-3 | . | . | TRBV4-1 | 14 | TGCGCCAGCAAGCCAAGCGGATACACAGATACGCAGTATTTT | CASKPSGYTDTQYF
TRBJ2-1 | TRBD2 | . | TRBV29-1 | 14 | TGCAGCGTTGCCGGGACTAGCGGCTACAATGAGCAGTTCTTC | CSVAGTSGYNEQFF
TRBJ2-5 | TRBD2 | . | TRBV5-4 | 11 | TGTGCCAGCAGCGCCGGGACTAGCGATTACTTC | CASSAGTSDYF
TRBJ1-6 | . | . | TRBV28 | 14 | TGTGCCAGCAGTATCCCGGTAGACAGCCCACCCCTCCACTTT | CASSIPVDSPPLHF
TRBJ2-1 | . | . | TRBV30 | 17 | TGTGCCTGGAGTGAGACGGGGGGCGGGAGCTCCTACAATGAGCAGTTCTTC | CAWSETGGGSSYNEQFF
TRBJ1-1 | . | once | TRBV24-1 | 13 | TGTGCCACCAGTGATCGAGACAGGATTGAAGCTTTCTTT | CATSDRDRIEAFF
TRBJ2-1 | TRBD2 | . | TRBV7-3 | 16 | TGTGCCAGCAGCTTAAACCTAGCGGGATCCTACAATGAGCAGTTCTTC | CASSLNLAGSYNEQFF
TRBJ2-1 | TRBD2 | once | TRBV9 | 15 | TGTGCCAGCAGCGTAGGGTGGACTAGCATGAATGAGCAGTTCTTC | CASSVGWTSMNEQFF
TRBJ1-1 | . | . | TRBV9 | 15 | TGTGCCAGCAGCGTAGAACCTCTGGGAGGCACTGAAGCTTTCTTT | CASSVEPLGGTEAFF
TRBJ2-5 | TRBD2 | . | TRBV5-6 | 16 | TGTGCCAGCAGCTTGGGGGCTAGCGGGCACCAAGAGACCCAGTACTTC | CASSLGASGHQETQYF
TRBJ1-1 | . | . | TRBV5-1 | 14 | TGCGCCAGCAGCTTAGGACAGCCGAACACTGAAGCTTTCTTT | CASSLGQPNTEAFF
TRBJ1-2 | . | . | TRBV19 | 13 | TGTGCCAGTAGTCTTGACAGTAGATATGGCTACACCTTC | CASSLDSRYGYTF
TRBJ2-1 | . | few | TRBV9 | 15 | TGTGCCAGCAGCGTAGGGCTAGCGTGGGACAATGAGCAGTTCTTC | CASSVGLAWDNEQFF
TRBJ2-7 | TRBD1 | . | TRBV7-8 | 16 | TGTGCCAGCAGCTTAGCCGAGGACAGGCCAAGTTACGAGCAGTACTTC | CASSLAEDRPSYEQYF
TRBJ2-6 | . | . | TRBV6-2/TRBV6-3 | 15 | TGTGCCAGCAGTTACACAAGCTCTGGGGCCAACGTCCTGACTTTC | CASSYTSSGANVLTF
TRBJ1-1 | . | . | TRBV30 | 15 | TGTGCCTGGAGTGTACGGAAAGGTGGAGGGACTGAAGCTTTCTTT | CAWSVRKGGGTEAFF
TRBJ2-7 | . | . | TRBV24-1 | 13 | TGTGCCACCAGTGAGGGCTCAGGGTACGAGCAGTACTTC | CATSEGSGYEQYF
TRBJ2-6 | . | . | TRBV9 | 19 | TGTGCCAGCAGCGGTGCCCGAGGGGGGGCAAATTCTGGGGCCAACGTCCTGACTTTC | CASSGARGGANSGANVLTF
TRBJ2-5 | TRBD2 | few | TRBV9 | 14 | TGTGCCAGCAGCGCTGGGACTAGCCAAGAGACCCAGTACTTC | CASSAGTSQETQYF
TRBJ2-7 | . | . | TRBV29-1 | 12 | TGCAGCGTTGATCAAATCCCCTACGAGCAGTACTTC | CSVDQIPYEQYF
TRBJ1-1 | TRBD1 | . | TRBV7-9 | 14 | TGTGCCAGCAGCTCCTCCGGGACAGCAGGTGAAGCTTTCTTT | CASSSSGTAGEAFF
TRBJ1-1 | . | . | TRBV5-1 | 14 | TGCGCCAGCAGTGGGGGAGGGTTGGGTACTGAAGCTTTCTTT | CASSGGGLGTEAFF